This T cell receptor beta chain was sequenced for a study of blood T cell repertoires in COVID-19. Across the whole study: Researchers got acute and convalescent COVID-19 samples from the United States, Italy and Spain. PBMCs, B-cell-depleted T cells, or T cells were the source of the cDNA or gDNA that made up the material.

This clone was seen just once. J was trimmed by 2 bases and V by 9 bases; bases with no gene match: 5. Germline V CDR1 and CDR2: SGHTS, YDEGEE. CDR3 length: 13 residues. Methods used by the authors: Amplifying reference gene primers gave estimates of nucleated cell counts. Assay: immunoSEQ multiplex PCR; the TCRdb copy retains only in-frame clones and omits some. The DNA gave D and trimming, while V, J and clone size come from that table. The profile shows 100,000 to 150,000 clones, approximately 85% of them singletons. The TCR comes from a man older than 75 with active or convalescent COVID-19. This chain uses TRBV5-8 with TRBJ1-1, with 9 bases lining up with TRBD1. Input material: peripheral blood. Written as DNA, the CDR3 is TGTGCCACCAGGGGACAGGGTAACACTGAAGCTTTCTTT. Translated, it gives CATRGQGNTEAFF. Looking up the rest from reference TRBV5-8 and TRBJ1-1 gives the full variable domain: EAGVTQSPTHLIKTRGQQATLRCSPISGHTSVYWYQQALGLGLQFLLWYDEGEERNRGNFPPRFSGRQFPNYSSELNVNALELEDSALYLCATRGQGNTEAFFGQGTRLTVV.